Sequencing of this T cell receptor (beta chain) was carried out in a study of T cells after yellow fever vaccination. Overall study findings and caveats: Detected again after the booster were most primary-vaccination clones, at approximately 96% CD4 and 88% CD8.

TCRdb reprocessed the 5' RACE reads via MiXCR and lists one record per CDR3 protein. Among a few hundred thousand distinct CDR3 sequences listed, over 15% were seen once. Looked up from germline, CDR1 is SEHNR and CDR2 is FQNEAQ (reference sequence). The CDR3 has 15 amino acids. The V gene lost 0 bases and the J gene lost 2 bases, with 10 bases spanning the gap. About this clonotype: Its antigen is undetermined.

The input for sequencing was PBMCs, taken before the yellow fever booster vaccination. The rearrangement joins TRBV7-9 to TRBJ1-1; D is perhaps TRBD1 (5 bases). The receptor comes from a man aged 18 to 29 who received the YFV17D yellow fever vaccine. In DNA, the CDR3 is TGTGCCAGCAGCTTAGCCGGGGCTGCTAACACTGAAGCTTTCTTT. Encoded protein: CASSLAGAANTEAFF.